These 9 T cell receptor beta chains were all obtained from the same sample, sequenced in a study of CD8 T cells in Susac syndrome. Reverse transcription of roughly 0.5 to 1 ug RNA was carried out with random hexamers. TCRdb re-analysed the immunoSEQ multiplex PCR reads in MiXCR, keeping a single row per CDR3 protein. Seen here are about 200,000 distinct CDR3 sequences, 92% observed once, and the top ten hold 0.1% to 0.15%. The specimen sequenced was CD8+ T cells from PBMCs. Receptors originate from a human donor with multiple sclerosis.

CDR3 sequence (DNA): TGTGCCAGCAGTGAAACCCCGTATAGGACTAGCGGGAGTAGGATTTATTGGGAGAACATTCAGTACTTC. Translation: CASSETPYRTSGSRIYWENIQYF. This chain joins TRBV6-1 and TRBJ2-4; the match to TRBD2 covers 13 bases. This CDR3 is built from 23 residues. The germline V gene encodes CDR1 MNHNS and CDR2 SASEGT. With 2 bases clipped from V and 7 bases from J, the junction kept 26 bases outside the gene matches.

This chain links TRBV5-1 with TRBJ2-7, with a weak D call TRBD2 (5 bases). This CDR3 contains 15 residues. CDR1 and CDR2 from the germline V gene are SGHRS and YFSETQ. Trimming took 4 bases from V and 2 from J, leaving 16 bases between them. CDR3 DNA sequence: TGCGCCAGCAGCCCTTGGGAAAGCGGTACCTACGAGCAGTACTTC. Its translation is CASSPWESGTYEQYF.

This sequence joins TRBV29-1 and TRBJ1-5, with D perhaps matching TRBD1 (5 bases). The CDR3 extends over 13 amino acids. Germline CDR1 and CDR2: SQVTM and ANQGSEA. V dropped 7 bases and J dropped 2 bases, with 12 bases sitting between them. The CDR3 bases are TGCAGCGGGGGGGAGGGCGGCAATCAGCCCCAGCATTTT. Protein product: CSGGEGGNQPQHF.

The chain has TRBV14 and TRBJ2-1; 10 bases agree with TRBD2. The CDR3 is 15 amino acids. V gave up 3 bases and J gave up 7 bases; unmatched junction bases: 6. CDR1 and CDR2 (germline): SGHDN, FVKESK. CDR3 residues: CASSQLAGGRNEQFF. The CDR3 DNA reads TGTGCCAGCAGCCAGTTAGCGGGAGGTCGAAATGAGCAGTTCTTC.

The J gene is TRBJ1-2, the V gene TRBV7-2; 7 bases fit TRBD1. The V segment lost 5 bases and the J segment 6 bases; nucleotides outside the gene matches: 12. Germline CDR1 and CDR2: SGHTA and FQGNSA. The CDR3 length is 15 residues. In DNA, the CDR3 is TGTGCCAGCAGCCCAGTTGGTGGACAGGCGAATGGCTACACCTTC. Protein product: CASSPVGGQANGYTF.

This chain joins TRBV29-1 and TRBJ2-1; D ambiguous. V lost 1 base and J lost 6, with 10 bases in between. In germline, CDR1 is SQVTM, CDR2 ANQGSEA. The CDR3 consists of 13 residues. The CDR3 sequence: CSVEVVGFNEQFF. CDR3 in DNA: TGCAGCGTTGAAGTAGTAGGATTCAATGAGCAGTTCTTC.

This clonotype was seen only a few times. DNA of the CDR3: TGCGCCAGCAGCCAAGACGGCAGCAATCAGCCCCAGCATTTT. Translating it yields CASSQDGSNQPQHF. The chain has TRBV4-1 and TRBJ1-5; D unresolved. V was clipped by 0 bases and J by 1 base, with 4 bases between them. The CDR3 is made up of 14 amino acids. Germline V gene data show CDR1 as MGHRA and CDR2 as YSYEKL.

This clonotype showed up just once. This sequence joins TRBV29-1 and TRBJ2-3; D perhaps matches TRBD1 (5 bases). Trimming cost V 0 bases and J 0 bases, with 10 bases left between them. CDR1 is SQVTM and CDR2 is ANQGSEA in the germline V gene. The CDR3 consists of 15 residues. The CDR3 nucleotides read TGCAGCGTTGAAGACGACAGAGCTAGCACAGATACGCAGTATTTT. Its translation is CSVEDDRASTDTQYF.

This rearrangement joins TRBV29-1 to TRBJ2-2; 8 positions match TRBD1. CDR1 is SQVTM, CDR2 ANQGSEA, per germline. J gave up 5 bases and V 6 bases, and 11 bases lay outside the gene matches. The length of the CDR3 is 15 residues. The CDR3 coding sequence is TGCAGCGTCGAGGCCCGGACAGGGAGGACCGGGGAGCTGTTTTTT. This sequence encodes CSVEARTGRTGELFF.